The 15 T cell receptor beta chains in this list originate from one sample, sequenced in a study of shared clonotypes between healthy human individuals. Naive CD8 isolation took CD45RO-negative cells positively selected for CCR7 and excluded terminally differentiated effector memory CD45RA+ cells. Some clones are missing from TCRdb's copy, which holds only in-frame ones; the method was immunoSEQ multiplex PCR. The sample consists of around 610,000 clones, 90% to 97% of them appearing once. Sequencing was carried out using naive CD8+ T cells sorted from blood. The receptors here all came from a young woman in good health.

The genes are TRBV27 and TRBJ2-2, with 8 positions matching TRBD2. There are 18 residues in the CDR3. V lost 3 bases, J lost 10 bases, and 19 bases stayed unmatched. The germline CDR1 and CDR2 sequences are MNHEY and SMNVEV (reference sequence). As DNA, the CDR3 is TGTGCCAGCAGTTTTTTGGACGGGAGGGCAGTCCGCTGGCAGGAGCTGTTTTTT. As protein: CASSFLDGRAVRWQELFF.

The chain combines TRBV13 with TRBJ2-2; the match to TRBD1 covers 7 bases. Trimming cost V 5 bases and J 5 bases; bases outside gene matches: 5. Per the germline V gene, CDR1 is PRHDT and CDR2 is FYEKMQ (reference sequence). This CDR3 spans 14 amino acids. The CDR3, as DNA: TGTGCCAGCAGCGAACCCAGGGGGACCGGGGAGCTGTTTTTT. Its protein is CASSEPRGTGELFF.

V and J are TRBV2 and TRBJ2-7; D remains unclear. The CDR3 extends over 12 amino acids. Looked up from germline, CDR1 is SNHLY and CDR2 is FYNNEI. V was cut by 4 bases and J by 3 bases, with 7 bases left in between. CDR3 coding DNA: TGTGCCAGCAGTGGGGCGGTCTACGAGCAGTACTTC. It specifies CASSGAVYEQYF.

This chain links TRBV13 with TRBJ2-7; 7 nucleotides line up with TRBD1. V lost 4 bases, J lost 0 bases, and 6 bases stayed unmatched. The CDR3 is 15 residues long. Germline V CDR1 and CDR2: PRHDT, FYEKMQ (reference sequence). CDR3 region: CASSSTRDSSYEQYF. CDR3 bases: TGTGCCAGCAGCTCAACTCGGGACAGCTCCTACGAGCAGTACTTC.

This chain's CDR3 is CASSSLVAGQGGLYGYTF. The CDR3 coding sequence is TGCGCCAGCAGCTCTTTGGTTGCTGGACAGGGGGGCCTCTATGGCTACACCTTC. The chain uses TRBV5-1 and TRBJ1-2; 10 bases map to TRBD1. Germline V gene sequence: CDR1 SGHRS, CDR2 YFSETQ. Trimming took 3 bases from V and 4 from J; bases not matched to a gene: 15. The CDR3 consists of 18 residues.

The gene calls are TRBV11-2 and TRBJ2-4, with D hard to call. Trimming left V 6 bases short and J 1 base short, with 13 bases between. Germline values: CDR1 SGHAT, CDR2 FQNNGV. The length of the CDR3 is 15 residues. The CDR3 protein is CASRTIREAKNIQYF. The CDR3 region has the DNA TGTGCCAGCAGGACCATTCGCGAGGCCAAAAACATTCAGTACTTC.

The chain's CDR3 is CATSRVLTGAQETQYF. CDR3 DNA sequence: TGTGCCACCAGCAGAGTTCTGACAGGGGCGCAAGAGACCCAGTACTTC. The chain employs TRBV15 and TRBJ2-5, with 8 bases aligning to TRBD1. The CDR3 has 16 amino acids. The trim removed 1 base at V and 2 bases at J, leaving 6 bases unmatched. The V gene's germline CDR1 is LNHNV and CDR2 YYDKDF (reference sequence).

This CDR3 is CSVQRSQPQHF. The CDR3 nucleotides read TGCAGCGTTCAGAGGAGTCAGCCCCAGCATTTT. The chain recombines TRBV29-1 with TRBJ1-5; D remains ambiguous. This CDR3 spans 11 amino acids. V was cut by 5 bases and J by 6 bases, with 8 bases left in between. Germline V gene sequence: CDR1 SQVTM, CDR2 ANQGSEA.

This chain uses TRBV9 with TRBJ1-5; TRBD1 matches 7 bases. Unmatched junction bases numbered 4, after V lost 3 bases and J lost 10 bases. Germline CDR1 and CDR2: SGDLS and YYNGEE. This CDR3 comprises 12 residues. CDR3 residues: CASSAGTVPQHF. As DNA, the CDR3 is TGTGCCAGCAGCGCCGGGACAGTCCCCCAGCATTTT. Full variable domain (missing parts from reference TRBV9 and TRBJ1-5): DSGVTQTPKHLITATGQRVTLRCSPRSGDLSVYWYQQSLDQGLQFLIQYYNGEERAKGNILERFSAQQFPDLHSELNLSSLELGDSALYFCASSAGTVPQHFGDGTRLSIL.

About this clone: Other nucleotide sequences in the sample specify the same CDR3. This rearrangement joins TRBV7-9 to TRBJ1-1, with D possibly being TRBD1 (5 bases). CDR3 length: 13 residues. Germline CDR1 reads SEHNR; CDR2 reads FQNEAQ (reference sequence). V gave up 7 bases and J gave up 1 base, with 10 bases separating them. DNA of the CDR3: TGTGCCAGCACCCCTGGGGGGAACACTGAAGCTTTCTTT. Protein sequence: CASTPGGNTEAFF.

The rearrangement uses TRBV9 and TRBJ1-1; 11 bases fit TRBD1. Germline CDR1 SGDLS, CDR2 YYNGEE. CDR3 length equals 13 residues. Trimming took 3 bases from V and 12 from J; bases not matched to a gene: 7. CDR3 coding DNA: TGTGCCAGCAGCGCGGGGACAGGGGGTTTAACTTTCTTT. Its translation is CASSAGTGGLTFF.

V gene TRBV6-1 combines with J gene TRBJ2-7; the D gene is possibly TRBD2 (5 bases). V gave up 6 bases and J gave up 3 bases, with 12 bases separating them. Germline CDR1 and CDR2: MNHNS and SASEGT. The length of the CDR3 is 13 residues. CDR3 coding DNA: TGTGCCAGCAGCGGACTGACCAGCTACGAGCAGTACTTC. The encoded protein is CASSGLTSYEQYF.

This sequence joins TRBV7-9 and TRBJ2-4, with 7 bases fitting TRBD2. There are 14 residues in the CDR3. Germline trimming cut 3 bases from V and 7 bases from J; bases unmatched to any gene: 6. Germline V gene lookup returns CDR1 SEHNR and CDR2 FQNEAQ (reference sequence). In nucleotides, the CDR3 is TGTGCCAGCAGCTTTCGGGAGGCGGGTAACATTCAGTACTTC. The encoded protein is CASSFREAGNIQYF. Supplemented by reference TRBV7-9 and TRBJ2-4, the full variable domain reads DTGVSQNPRHKITKRGQNVTFRCDPISEHNRLYWYRQTLGQGPEFLTYFQNEAQLEKSRLLSDRFSAERPKGSFSTLEIQRTEQGDSAMYLCASSFREAGNIQYFGAGTRLSVL.

The genes are TRBV7-9 and TRBJ2-7; the D is unclear. The CDR3 runs 14 residues. In germline, CDR1 is SEHNR, CDR2 FQNEAQ (reference sequence). Trimming removed 4 bases from V and 2 bases from J, with 12 bases in between. The CDR3 DNA is TGTGCCAGCAGCTCGGACGGAAGCGCCTACGAGCAGTACTTC. Protein product: CASSSDGSAYEQYF.

The chain is built from TRBV11-2 and TRBJ2-7, with TRBD2 matching 9 bases. CDR1 and CDR2 (germline): SGHAT, FQNNGV. V dropped 5 bases and J dropped 0; count of bases not matched to a gene: 11. The CDR3 has 17 residues. The CDR3 region has the DNA TGTGCCAGCAGCCGACTAGCGGCCCGTCCTGGCTCCTACGAGCAGTACTTC. Amino acids: CASSRLAARPGSYEQYF.